This T cell receptor (beta chain) is from a study of blood T cell repertoires in COVID-19. On the study more broadly: PBMCs, B-cell-depleted T cells, or T cells were the source of the cDNA or gDNA that made up the material.

To note about this clone: The same CDR3 can be traced to other DNA sequences in this sample.

Trimming at V came to 0 bases and at J to 4 bases, leaving 8 bases not matched to a gene. This CDR3 is built from 16 residues. Germline V CDR1 and CDR2: LGHNA, YSLEER. Profiling relied on immunoSEQ multiplex PCR, and the TCRdb table lists in-frame clones only, not all of them. The sample shows some 340,000 clones, approximately 91% of them seen only once. Sequenced sample: PBMCs or T cells enriched from blood (not recorded which). The TCR originated in a woman aged 25 to 39 who had been exposed to COVID-19. The gene calls are TRBV4-3 and TRBJ1-2, with 7 bases aligning to TRBD1. CDR3 amino acids: CASSQDRTGAGYGYTF. In nucleotides, the CDR3 is TGCGCCAGCAGCCAAGATCGAACAGGGGCCGGCTATGGCTACACCTTC.